Below, 3 T cell receptor beta chains from the same sample are listed, as sequenced in a study of blood T cell repertoires in COVID-19. TCRdb keeps only in-frame clones here, not all; method: immunoSEQ multiplex PCR. Of over 200,000 clones listed, more than 70% are singletons. The sample was peripheral blood. The receptor source for this set is a middle-aged man with active or convalescent COVID-19.

The chain uses TRBV5-1 and TRBJ1-1; the D is unclear. Germline-derived CDR1 and CDR2 are SGHRS and YFSETQ. Trimming pared 0 bases from V and 1 base from J, leaving 10 bases between. The CDR3 is 15 residues long. In nucleotides, the CDR3 is TGCGCCAGCAGCTTGGTTCTGGGCCCGAACACTGAAGCTTTCTTT. Translating it yields CASSLVLGPNTEAFF.

This rearrangement joins TRBV7-2 to TRBJ2-7, with TRBD2 matching over 12 bases. The CDR3 is 15 amino acids. In germline, CDR1 is SGHTA, CDR2 FQGNSA. The ends lost 5 bases at V and 6 bases at J; junction bases unmatched: 8. The CDR3 protein is CASSRWTSGNSEQYF. The CDR3 DNA reads as TGTGCCAGCAGCAGATGGACTAGCGGGAACTCCGAGCAGTACTTC. Drawing the rest from reference TRBV7-2 and TRBJ2-7, the complete variable domain is GAGVSQSPSNKVTEKGKDVELRCDPISGHTALYWYRQSLGQGLEFLIYFQGNSAPDKSGLPSDRFSAERTGGSVSTLTIQRTQQEDSAVYLCASSRWTSGNSEQYFGPGTRLTVT.

V is TRBV9 and J is TRBJ2-7, with D unresolved. The CDR3 consists of 11 residues. Germline loops: CDR1 SGDLS, CDR2 YYNGEE. The V end lost 10 bases, the J end lost 6 bases, and 14 bases lay between the germline ends. CDR3 protein: CAVRLRSEQYF. CDR3 nucleotides: TGTGCCGTCAGGCTAAGGTCCGAGCAGTACTTC.